This TCR beta chain was identified in a study of cytomegalovirus exposure and HLA in healthy donors. For the study at large: From 170 million or so T cells, an earlier analysis saw roughly 100 million unique TCR beta sequences. Overall study results and limits: Later on, analysis showed that most CMV-associated TCR beta chains appeared to be HLA-restricted.

CDR1 is SEHNR and CDR2 is FQNEAQ in the germline V gene (reference sequence). V lost 5 bases, J lost 5 bases, and 7 bases stayed unmatched. The CDR3 is 16 residues long. The primer mix had 60 Vbeta and 13 Jbeta primers. The table came from immunoSEQ multiplex PCR; TCRdb's copy has only in-frame clones and leaves some out. The sample comprises 140,000 to 150,000 clones, roughly 90% of which are singletons, and roughly 0.5% rests with the top ten. About this clone: The antigen is not known.

This clonotype originated in a woman in her forties in good health and CMV-seronegative. The specimen sequenced was PBMCs. This chain joins TRBV7-9 and TRBJ2-3, with 13 bases identical to TRBD2. CDR3 DNA: TGTGCCAGCAGCCGGACTAGCGGGAGTACGGAAGATACGCAGTATTTT. Translating gives CASSRTSGSTEDTQYF.